The 21 T cell receptor beta chains listed next were all sequenced from one sample in a study of blood T cell repertoires in COVID-19. TCRdb's table, derived via immunoSEQ multiplex PCR, lists solely in-frame clones and lacks some. The repertoire consists of under 250,000 clones, with roughly four fifths occurring once and the leading ten covering 4% to 5%. Sample: peripheral blood. The source is a woman in her 70s with acute or convalescent COVID-19.

The rearrangement links TRBV3-1 (or the pseudogene TRBV3-2) to TRBJ2-3, with D possibly being TRBD2 (5 bases). Germline CDR1 and CDR2: LGHDT and YNNKEL (reference sequence). V lost 1 base, J lost 2 bases, and 13 bases lay in between. This CDR3 spans 16 amino acids. CDR3 coding DNA: TGTGCCAGCAGCCAAGTAATGGGGAGCCCCACAGATACGCAGTATTTT. It is translated as CASSQVMGSPTDTQYF.

The chain links TRBV4-2 to TRBJ1-2; the D gene is possibly TRBD1 (5 bases). There are 15 residues in the CDR3. Per the germline V gene, CDR1 is LGHNA and CDR2 is YNFKEQ. The ends were cut back, 0 bases at V and 5 bases at J, with 13 bases in the middle. The CDR3 reads CASSQDFGGVYGYTF. The CDR3 DNA reads TGTGCCAGCAGCCAAGATTTTGGGGGGGTTTATGGCTACACCTTC.

This rearrangement joins TRBV16 to TRBJ2-1, with 13 nucleotides matching TRBD2. CDR3 length: 15 residues. Trimming cost V 5 bases and J 6 bases; bases outside gene matches: 4. Germline CDR1 is KGHSY and CDR2 is FQNENV. DNA for the CDR3: TGTGCCAGCAGCTCACTAGCGGGGGGGCCCAATGAGCAGTTCTTC. It codes for CASSSLAGGPNEQFF.

Only a few counts were recorded for this clone. V and J are TRBV12-3 or TRBV12-4 and TRBJ1-2; D remains unclear. V was cut by 2 bases and J by 10 bases, with 8 bases left in between. The CDR3 runs 11 residues. The CDR3 protein is CASSLTGIYTF. The DNA for the CDR3 is TGTGCCAGCAGTTTAACGGGGATCTACACCTTC.

This clone has only a few counts. The gene calls are TRBV7-2 and TRBJ1-2, with 8 bases matching TRBD1. The CDR3 totals 17 residues. The V gene end was trimmed by 3 bases and the J gene end by 4 bases; junction bases not matched to a gene: 13. The V gene's germline CDR1 is SGHTA and CDR2 FQGNSA. CDR3 amino acids: CASSFSSRTGTFYGYTF. CDR3 bases: TGTGCCAGCAGCTTTTCTTCCCGGACAGGGACTTTCTATGGCTACACCTTC.

This rearrangement joins TRBV6-2 or TRBV6-3 to TRBJ1-1; TRBD1 aligns across 7 bases. Germline V lookup: CDR1 MNHEY, CDR2 SVGEGT. The CDR3 is 11 amino acids. The V and J ends lost 6 bases and 11 bases, in that order; junction bases with no gene match: 6. The DNA for the CDR3 is TGTGCCAGCAGGTACACAGGGGATGCTTTCTTT. Its protein is CASRYTGDAFF.

The chain is built from TRBV10-2 and TRBJ2-2, with 8 bases lining up with TRBD2. This CDR3 is 15 amino acids long. J was trimmed by 0 bases and V by 5 bases; bases with no gene match: 2. Germline values: CDR1 WSHSY, CDR2 SAAADI. Here the CDR3 reads CASSPGLANTGELFF. In DNA form, the CDR3 reads TGCGCCAGCAGTCCGGGACTAGCGAACACCGGGGAGCTGTTTTTT.

CDR3 sequence reads: CAWSMAITGAVGNTIYF. The CDR3 region has the DNA TGTGCCTGGAGTATGGCTATTACAGGGGCAGTTGGAAACACCATATATTTT. The J gene is TRBJ1-3, the V gene TRBV30; the match to TRBD1 covers 7 bases. Germline V CDR1 and CDR2: GTSNPN, SVGIG (reference sequence). This CDR3 is built from 17 residues. The trim removed 2 bases at V and 3 bases at J, leaving 13 bases unmatched.

This clone was counted a few times. This chain joins TRBV7-6 and TRBJ2-3; a weak D match, TRBD1 (6 bases). The ends were cut back, 2 bases at V and 6 bases at J, with 6 bases in the middle. Germline-derived CDR1 and CDR2 are SGHVS and FNYEAQ. This CDR3 spans 12 amino acids. The CDR3 here is CASSLQGDTQYF. The CDR3 DNA sequence: TGTGCCAGCAGCTTACAGGGGGATACGCAGTATTTT.

This clone was observed a handful of times. Other DNA sequences in this specimen translate into the identical CDR3. The chain employs TRBV20-1 and TRBJ1-2; the D is unclear. Germline loops: CDR1 DFQATT, CDR2 SNEGSKA (reference sequence). V dropped 3 bases and J dropped 8 bases, with 7 bases sitting between them. The CDR3 consists of 10 residues. CDR3 nucleotides: TGCAGTGCTAGCGGGAGCGGCTACACCTTC. Protein sequence: CSASGSGYTF.

V is TRBV5-6 and J is TRBJ1-1; D remains ambiguous. Looked up from germline, CDR1 is SGHDT and CDR2 is YYEEEE. This CDR3 spans 15 amino acids. V lost 2 bases, J lost 0 bases, and 11 bases lay in between. The CDR3 region is CASSFGLQMNTEAFF. The CDR3 coding sequence is TGTGCCAGCAGCTTTGGGTTACAGATGAACACTGAAGCTTTCTTT.

The chain employs TRBV6-5 and TRBJ1-2, with a possible D match to TRBD1 (6 bases). Trimming pared 10 bases from V and 5 bases from J, leaving 23 bases between. Looked up from germline, CDR1 is MNHEY and CDR2 is SVGAGI. The CDR3 is 15 amino acids. The CDR3 nucleotides read TGTGCCACTAGAAGGGGGGGCGCGAGGTCTTATGGCTACACCTTC. It encodes CATRRGGARSYGYTF.

The gene calls are TRBV27 and TRBJ1-6; 8 bases line up with TRBD1. CDR1 and CDR2 from the germline V gene are MNHEY and SMNVEV (reference sequence). The length of the CDR3 is 13 residues. The ends lost 6 bases at V and 9 bases at J; junction bases unmatched: 4. The CDR3 spells CASRAGGFSPLHF. DNA of the CDR3: TGTGCCAGCAGGGCAGGGGGCTTTTCACCCCTCCACTTT.

The rearrangement links TRBV4-3 to TRBJ2-4, with TRBD1 matching 7 bases. The length of the CDR3 is 18 residues. Trimming cost V 0 bases and J 3 bases; bases outside gene matches: 11. CDR1 LGHNA and CDR2 YSLEER come from the germline V gene. Here the CDR3 reads CASSQDTPTGWSKNIQYF. The CDR3 DNA follows: TGCGCCAGCAGCCAAGATACCCCGACAGGGTGGAGCAAAAACATTCAGTACTTC.

This clone was detected ten times or more. CDR3 amino acids: CASSLQTIEDTQYF. The CDR3, as DNA: TGCGCCAGCAGCTTGCAGACTATCGAAGATACGCAGTATTTT. J is TRBJ2-3 and V is TRBV5-1, with D possibly TRBD2 on 5 matching bases. CDR1 is SGHRS and CDR2 is YFSETQ in the germline V gene. The CDR3 extends over 14 amino acids. The ends were cut back, 1 base at V and 5 bases at J, with 11 bases in the middle.

The genes are TRBV2 and TRBJ1-2, with D perhaps TRBD1 (5 bases). The CDR3 has 13 residues. Trimming cost V 7 bases and J 4 bases, with 13 bases left between them. CDR1 SNHLY and CDR2 FYNNEI come from the germline V gene. The CDR3 nucleotides are TGTGCCAGCACCCGAGGGGAGGTCTATGGCTACACCTTC. Protein product: CASTRGEVYGYTF.

This clone occurred many times. The rearrangement uses TRBV6-6 and TRBJ1-5, with a weak D call TRBD1 (5 bases). The CDR3 extends over 13 amino acids. Trimming pared 6 bases from V and 1 base from J, leaving 7 bases between. The germline gives CDR1 MNHNY, CDR2 SVGAGI (reference sequence). CDR3 nucleotide sequence: TGTGCCAGCAGAAACAGGAGCAATCAGCCCCAGCATTTT. Encoded protein: CASRNRSNQPQHF.

The chain recombines TRBV7-2 with TRBJ2-1; 11 bases match TRBD1. J was trimmed by 7 bases and V by 5 bases; bases with no gene match: 7. Germline V lookup: CDR1 SGHTA, CDR2 FQGNSA. CDR3 length: 15 residues. For the CDR3, the DNA is TGTGCCAGCAGCGCCCGGGACAGGGGGTGGAATGAGCAGTTCTTC. Its protein product is CASSARDRGWNEQFF.

In this sample, this clone turned up a few times. The gene calls are TRBV7-6 and TRBJ2-5; D uncertain. V lost 0 bases to trimming and J lost 4 bases, with 6 bases between them. CDR1 is SGHVS, CDR2 FNYEAQ, per germline. The CDR3 contains 13 residues. The CDR3 loop is CASSLAARETQYF. CDR3 in DNA: TGTGCCAGCAGCTTAGCGGCAAGAGAGACCCAGTACTTC.

The rearrangement uses TRBV2 and TRBJ2-7; no clear D. Trimming cost V 8 bases and J 3 bases, with 11 bases left between them. Germline CDR1 and CDR2: SNHLY and FYNNEI. The CDR3 loop spans 12 amino acids. The CDR3 DNA reads TGTGCCAGCGGATTAGACATCTACGAGCAGTACTTC. This translates into CASGLDIYEQYF.

V gene TRBV4-3 combines with J gene TRBJ1-1, with unresolved D. V was clipped by 1 base and J by 0 bases, with 12 bases between them. Germline V gene sequence: CDR1 LGHNA, CDR2 YSLEER. This CDR3 region has 16 residues. The CDR3 loop reads CASSQGFGMMNTEAFF. CDR3 in DNA: TGCGCCAGCAGCCAAGGTTTCGGGATGATGAACACTGAAGCTTTCTTT.